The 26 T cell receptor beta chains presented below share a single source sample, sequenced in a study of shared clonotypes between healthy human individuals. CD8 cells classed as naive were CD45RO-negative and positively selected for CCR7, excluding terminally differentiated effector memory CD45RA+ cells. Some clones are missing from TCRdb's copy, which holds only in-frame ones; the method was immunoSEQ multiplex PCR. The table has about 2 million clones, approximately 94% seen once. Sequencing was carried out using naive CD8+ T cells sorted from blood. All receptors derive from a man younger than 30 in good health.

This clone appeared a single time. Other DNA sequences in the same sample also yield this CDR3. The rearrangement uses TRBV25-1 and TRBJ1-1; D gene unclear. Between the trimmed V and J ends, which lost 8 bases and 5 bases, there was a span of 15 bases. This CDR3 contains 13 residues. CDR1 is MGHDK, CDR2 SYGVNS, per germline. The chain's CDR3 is CASSVGVGTEAFF. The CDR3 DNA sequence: TGTGCCAGCTCCGTCGGGGTGGGAACTGAAGCTTTCTTT.

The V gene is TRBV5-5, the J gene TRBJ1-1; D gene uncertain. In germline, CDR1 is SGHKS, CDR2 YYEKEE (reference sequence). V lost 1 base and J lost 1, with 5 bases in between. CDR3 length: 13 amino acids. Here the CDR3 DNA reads TGTGCCAGCAGCTTGTACGCGAACACTGAAGCTTTCTTT. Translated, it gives CASSLYANTEAFF.

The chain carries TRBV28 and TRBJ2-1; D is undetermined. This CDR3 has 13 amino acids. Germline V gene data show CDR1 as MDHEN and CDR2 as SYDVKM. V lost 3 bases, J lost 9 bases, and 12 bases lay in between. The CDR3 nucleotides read TGTGCCAGCAGTTTTACTATATCCACTGAGCAGTTCTTC. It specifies CASSFTISTEQFF.

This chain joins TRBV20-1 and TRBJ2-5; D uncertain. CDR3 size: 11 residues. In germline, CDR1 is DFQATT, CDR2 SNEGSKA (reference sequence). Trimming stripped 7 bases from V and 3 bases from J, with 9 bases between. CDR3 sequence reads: CSVSGEETQYF. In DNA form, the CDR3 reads TGCAGTGTTTCTGGGGAAGAGACCCAGTACTTC.

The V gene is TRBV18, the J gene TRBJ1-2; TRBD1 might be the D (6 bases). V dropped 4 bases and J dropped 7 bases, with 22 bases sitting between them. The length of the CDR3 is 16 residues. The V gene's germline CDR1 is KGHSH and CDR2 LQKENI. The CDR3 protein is CASSLEVGGQTAGYTF. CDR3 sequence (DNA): TGTGCCAGCTCACTCGAAGTCGGGGGGCAGACGGCTGGCTACACCTTC.

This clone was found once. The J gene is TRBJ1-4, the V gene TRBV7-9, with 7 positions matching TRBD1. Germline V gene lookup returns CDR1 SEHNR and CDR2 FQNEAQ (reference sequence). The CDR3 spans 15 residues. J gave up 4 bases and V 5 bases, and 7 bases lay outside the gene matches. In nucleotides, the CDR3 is TGTGCCAGCAGCCCGTGGACAGGCTATAATGAAAAACTGTTTTTT. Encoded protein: CASSPWTGYNEKLFF.

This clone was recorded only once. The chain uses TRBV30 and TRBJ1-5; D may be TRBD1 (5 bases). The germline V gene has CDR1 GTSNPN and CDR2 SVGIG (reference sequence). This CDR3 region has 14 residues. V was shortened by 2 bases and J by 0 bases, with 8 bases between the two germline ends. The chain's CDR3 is CAWSSTASNQPQHF. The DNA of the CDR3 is TGTGCCTGGAGTTCGACAGCTAGCAATCAGCCCCAGCATTTT.

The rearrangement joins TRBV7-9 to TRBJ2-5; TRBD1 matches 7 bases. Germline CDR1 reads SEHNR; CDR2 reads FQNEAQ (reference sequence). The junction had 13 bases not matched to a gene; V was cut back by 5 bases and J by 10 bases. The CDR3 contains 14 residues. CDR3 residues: CASSPSDRALLQYF. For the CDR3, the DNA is TGTGCCAGCAGCCCCTCCGACAGGGCCTTGCTCCAGTACTTC.

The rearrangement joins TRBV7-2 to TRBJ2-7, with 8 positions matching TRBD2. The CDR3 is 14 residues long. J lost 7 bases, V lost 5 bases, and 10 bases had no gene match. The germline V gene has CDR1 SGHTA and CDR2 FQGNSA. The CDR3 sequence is CASSPGAGVDEQYF. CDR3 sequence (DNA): TGTGCCAGCAGCCCCGGAGCGGGAGTGGATGAGCAGTACTTC.

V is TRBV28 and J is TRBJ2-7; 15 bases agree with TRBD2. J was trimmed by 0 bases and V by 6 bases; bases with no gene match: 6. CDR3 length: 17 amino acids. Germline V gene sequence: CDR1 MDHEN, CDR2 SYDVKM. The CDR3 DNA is TGTGCCAGCAGGGGGACTAGCGGGGGGCAATACTCCTACGAGCAGTACTTC. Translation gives CASRGTSGGQYSYEQYF.

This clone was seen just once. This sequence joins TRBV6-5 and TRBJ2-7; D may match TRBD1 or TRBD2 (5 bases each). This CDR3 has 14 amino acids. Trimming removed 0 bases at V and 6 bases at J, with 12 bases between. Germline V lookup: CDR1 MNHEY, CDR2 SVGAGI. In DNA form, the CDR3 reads TGTGCCAGCAGTTACTCGTCCTTCGGGACCGAGCAGTACTTC. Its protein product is CASSYSSFGTEQYF.

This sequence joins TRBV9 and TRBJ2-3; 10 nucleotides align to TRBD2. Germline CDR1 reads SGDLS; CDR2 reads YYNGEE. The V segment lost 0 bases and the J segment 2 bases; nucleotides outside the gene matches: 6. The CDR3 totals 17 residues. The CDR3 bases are TGTGCCAGCAGCGTAGAACTAGCGGGGACAACCACAGATACGCAGTATTTT. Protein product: CASSVELAGTTTDTQYF.

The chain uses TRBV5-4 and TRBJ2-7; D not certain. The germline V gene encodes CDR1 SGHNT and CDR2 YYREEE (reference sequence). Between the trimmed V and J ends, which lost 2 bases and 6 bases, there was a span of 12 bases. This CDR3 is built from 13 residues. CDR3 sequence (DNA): TGTGCCAGCAGCTTAGATGAGATGTTCGAGCAGTACTTC. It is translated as CASSLDEMFEQYF.

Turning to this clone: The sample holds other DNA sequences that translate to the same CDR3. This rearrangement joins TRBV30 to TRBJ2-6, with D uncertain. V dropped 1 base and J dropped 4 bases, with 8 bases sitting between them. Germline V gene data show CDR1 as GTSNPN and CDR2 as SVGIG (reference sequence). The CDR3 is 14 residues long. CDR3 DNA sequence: TGTGCCTGGAGTGAAGGTTCCGGGGCCAACGTCCTGACTTTC. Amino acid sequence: CAWSEGSGANVLTF.

This chain's CDR3 is CASTYGQTEAFF. The CDR3 DNA follows: TGTGCCAGCACCTACGGGCAGACTGAAGCTTTCTTT. This chain connects TRBV6-5 to TRBJ1-1; D not certain. V was cut by 7 bases and J by 5 bases, with 11 bases left in between. This CDR3 region has 12 residues. Germline CDR1 is MNHEY and CDR2 is SVGAGI.

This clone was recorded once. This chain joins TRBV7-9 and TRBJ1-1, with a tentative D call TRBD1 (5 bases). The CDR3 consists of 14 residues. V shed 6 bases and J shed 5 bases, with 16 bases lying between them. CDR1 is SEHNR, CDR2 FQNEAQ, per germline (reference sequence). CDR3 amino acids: CASSTGPSGTEAFF. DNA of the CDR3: TGTGCCAGCAGTACAGGCCCTTCCGGGACTGAAGCTTTCTTT.

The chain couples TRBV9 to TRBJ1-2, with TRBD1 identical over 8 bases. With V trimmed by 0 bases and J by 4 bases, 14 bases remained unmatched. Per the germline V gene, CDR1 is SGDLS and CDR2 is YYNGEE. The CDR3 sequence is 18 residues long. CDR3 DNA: TGTGCCAGCAGCGTAGAAATGGGGGCCGAGACAGGGGTCTATGGCTACACCTTC. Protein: CASSVEMGAETGVYGYTF.

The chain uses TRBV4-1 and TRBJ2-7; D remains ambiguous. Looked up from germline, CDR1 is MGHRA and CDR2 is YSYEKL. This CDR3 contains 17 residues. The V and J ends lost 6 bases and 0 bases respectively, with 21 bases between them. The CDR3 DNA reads TGCGCCAGCAGTGTTCTCCACGCAAGGGCCTTCTCCTACGAGCAGTACTTC. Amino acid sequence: CASSVLHARAFSYEQYF.

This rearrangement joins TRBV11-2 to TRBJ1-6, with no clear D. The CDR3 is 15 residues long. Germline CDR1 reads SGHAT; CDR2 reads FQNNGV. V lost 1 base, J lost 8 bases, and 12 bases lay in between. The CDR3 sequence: CASSLVRGDDSPLHF. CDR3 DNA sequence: TGTGCCAGCAGCTTAGTACGGGGTGACGATTCACCCCTCCACTTT.

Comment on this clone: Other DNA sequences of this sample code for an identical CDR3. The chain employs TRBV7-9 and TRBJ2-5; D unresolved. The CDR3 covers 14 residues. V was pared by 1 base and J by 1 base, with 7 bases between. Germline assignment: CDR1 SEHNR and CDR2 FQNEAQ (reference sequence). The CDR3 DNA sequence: TGTGCCAGCAGCTTAGGAGCCGGCCAAGAGACCCAGTACTTC. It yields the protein CASSLGAGQETQYF.

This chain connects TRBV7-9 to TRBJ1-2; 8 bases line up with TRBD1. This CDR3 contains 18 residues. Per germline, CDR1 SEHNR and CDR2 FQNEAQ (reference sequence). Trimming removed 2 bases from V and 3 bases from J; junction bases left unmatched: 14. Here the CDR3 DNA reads TGTGCCAGCAGCTTAAATCCCTCGCCAGGGGGCGTGGACTATGGCTACACCTTC. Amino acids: CASSLNPSPGGVDYGYTF.

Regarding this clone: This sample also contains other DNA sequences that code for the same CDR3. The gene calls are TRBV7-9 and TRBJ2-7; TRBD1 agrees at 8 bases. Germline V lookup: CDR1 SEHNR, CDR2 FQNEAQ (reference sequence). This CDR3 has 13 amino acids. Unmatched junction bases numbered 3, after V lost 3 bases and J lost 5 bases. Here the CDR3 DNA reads TGTGCCAGCAGCTTCGGACAGGGAAACGAGCAGTACTTC. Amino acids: CASSFGQGNEQYF.

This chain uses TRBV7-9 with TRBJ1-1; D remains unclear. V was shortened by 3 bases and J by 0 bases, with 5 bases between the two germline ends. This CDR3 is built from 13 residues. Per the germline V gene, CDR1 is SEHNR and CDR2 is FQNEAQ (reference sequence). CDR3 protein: CASSFGLNTEAFF. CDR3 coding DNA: TGTGCCAGCAGCTTCGGATTGAACACTGAAGCTTTCTTT.

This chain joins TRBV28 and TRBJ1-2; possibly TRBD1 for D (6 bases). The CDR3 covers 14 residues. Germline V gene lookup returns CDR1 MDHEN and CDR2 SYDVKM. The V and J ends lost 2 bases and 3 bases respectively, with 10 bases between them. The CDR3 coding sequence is TGTGCCAGCAGTTTAATTGGGGGCGACTATGGCTACACCTTC. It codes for CASSLIGGDYGYTF.

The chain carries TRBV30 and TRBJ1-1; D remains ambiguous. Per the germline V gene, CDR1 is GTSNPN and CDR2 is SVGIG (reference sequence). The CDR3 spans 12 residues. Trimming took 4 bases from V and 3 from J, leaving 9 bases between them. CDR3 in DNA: TGTGCCTGGATAAGTCCAGACACTGAAGCTTTCTTT. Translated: CAWISPDTEAFF.

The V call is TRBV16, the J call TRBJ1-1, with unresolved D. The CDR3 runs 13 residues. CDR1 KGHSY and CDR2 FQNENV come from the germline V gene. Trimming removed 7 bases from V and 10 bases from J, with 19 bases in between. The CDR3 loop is CASTTGPSPGAFF. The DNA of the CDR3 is TGTGCCAGCACCACCGGGCCCTCACCTGGAGCTTTCTTT.